This TCR beta chain was sequenced for a study of blood T cell repertoires in COVID-19. Study at large: PBMCs, B-cell-depleted T cells, or T cells were the source of the cDNA or gDNA that made up the material.

Per the original methods: Reference gene primer amplification in the assay estimated nucleated cell counts. Profiled with immunoSEQ multiplex PCR; TCRdb holds only in-frame clones, not every one. The V and J calls and the clone size are those of that table, but D and trimming were determined from the DNA. Here the sample spans around 190,000 clones, 81% being singletons. With V trimmed by 5 bases and J by 2 bases, 4 bases remained unmatched. Looked up from germline, CDR1 is SGHTA and CDR2 is FQGNSA. This CDR3 has 15 amino acids. Enrollment of patients from Seattle took place during active infection, with longitudinal follow-up. This clone was seen a handful of times.

The material sequenced was peripheral blood. The receptor comes from a woman in her thirties or forties with COVID-19, enrolled during active disease. V and J are TRBV7-2 and TRBJ1-5; 9 bases are a match to TRBD1. In DNA, the CDR3 is TGTGCCAGCAGCCGGACAGGGGACGGCAATCAGCCCCAGCATTTT. It specifies CASSRTGDGNQPQHF.